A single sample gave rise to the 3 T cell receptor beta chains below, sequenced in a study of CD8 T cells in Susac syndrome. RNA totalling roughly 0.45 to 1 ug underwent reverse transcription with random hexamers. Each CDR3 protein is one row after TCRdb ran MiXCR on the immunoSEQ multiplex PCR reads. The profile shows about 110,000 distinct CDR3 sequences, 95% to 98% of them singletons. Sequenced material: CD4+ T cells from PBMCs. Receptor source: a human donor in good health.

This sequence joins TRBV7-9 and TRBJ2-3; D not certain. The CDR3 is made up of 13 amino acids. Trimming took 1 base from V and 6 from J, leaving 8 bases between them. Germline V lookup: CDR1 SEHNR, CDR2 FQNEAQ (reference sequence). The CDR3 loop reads CASSLDARDTQYF. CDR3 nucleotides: TGTGCCAGCAGCTTAGATGCCAGGGATACGCAGTATTTT.

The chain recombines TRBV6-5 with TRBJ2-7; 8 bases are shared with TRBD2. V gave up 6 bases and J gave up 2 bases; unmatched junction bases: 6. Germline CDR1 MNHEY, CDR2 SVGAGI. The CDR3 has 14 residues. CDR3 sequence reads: CASSQAGATYEQYF. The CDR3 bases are TGTGCCAGCAGCCAAGCGGGGGCTACCTACGAGCAGTACTTC.

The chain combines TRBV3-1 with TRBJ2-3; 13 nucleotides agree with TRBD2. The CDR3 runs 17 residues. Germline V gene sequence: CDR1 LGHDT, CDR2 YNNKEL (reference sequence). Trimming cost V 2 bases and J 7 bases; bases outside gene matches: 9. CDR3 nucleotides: TGTGCCAGCAGCCAACCCCGGACTAGCGGGAGATTGAATACGCAGTATTTT. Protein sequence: CASSQPRTSGRLNTQYF.